What follows is one T cell receptor (beta chain) and its context. In the same sample, other DNA sequences code for this CDR3. Profiling relied on immunoSEQ multiplex PCR, and the TCRdb table lists in-frame clones only, not all of them. The table shows some 200,000 clones, with roughly 85% occurring only once. This sample stems from a study of blood T cell repertoires in COVID-19. Study-level information: The study drew acute and convalescent COVID-19 samples from the United States, Italy and Spain.

Looked up from germline, CDR1 is MNHEY and CDR2 is SMNVEV (reference sequence). J gave up 2 bases and V 5 bases, and 3 bases lay outside the gene matches. There are 14 residues in the CDR3. The chain uses TRBV27 and TRBJ1-5; TRBD1 aligns across 7 bases. The TCR sequence derives from a man between 45 and 60 years old who had recovered from COVID-19. Material: peripheral blood. The CDR3 sequence: CASSLGGGNQPQHF. In DNA form, the CDR3 reads TGTGCCAGCAGTCTAGGGGGCGGCAATCAGCCCCAGCATTTT.